A single sample is the source of the 14 T cell receptor beta chains below, sequenced in a study of shared clonotypes between healthy human individuals. Sequencing used immunoSEQ multiplex PCR; TCRdb keeps in-frame clones, though not all of them. The sample carries some 2 million clones, approximately 94% recorded once. Only CD45RO-negative cells positively selected for CCR7 counted as naive CD8 cells, so terminally differentiated effector memory CD45RA+ cells were excluded. The material sequenced was naive CD8+ T cells sorted from blood. The receptors derive from a man aged 18 to 30 in good health.

The chain couples TRBV30 to TRBJ2-6, with D unclear. Trimming took off 3 bases at V and 4 bases at J, with 7 bases between the two ends. Germline V gene lookup returns CDR1 GTSNPN and CDR2 SVGIG (reference sequence). There are 13 residues in the CDR3. The CDR3 here is CAWSSDGANVLTF. The CDR3 DNA follows: TGTGCCTGGAGCAGCGACGGGGCCAACGTCCTGACTTTC.

The chain couples TRBV5-4 to TRBJ1-2, with D perhaps TRBD1 (5 bases). Germline CDR1 reads SGHNT; CDR2 reads YYREEE (reference sequence). Between the trimmed V and J ends, which lost 2 bases and 4 bases, there was a span of 9 bases. The CDR3 has 13 amino acids. The CDR3 nucleotides read TGTGCCAGCAGCTTTCCAGGGACCTATGGCTACACCTTC. It yields the protein CASSFPGTYGYTF.

The V and J genes are TRBV27 and TRBJ2-1; tentative D call: TRBD2 (5 bases). This CDR3 region has 16 residues. In germline, CDR1 is MNHEY, CDR2 SMNVEV (reference sequence). V lost 5 bases, J lost 0 bases, and 14 bases lay in between. CDR3 sequence reads: CASSRSQRSSYNEQFF. The DNA for the CDR3 is TGTGCCAGCAGTCGAAGCCAGCGGTCCTCCTACAATGAGCAGTTCTTC.

The rearrangement links TRBV5-6 to TRBJ1-1, with D uncertain. This CDR3 is 13 amino acids long. V lost 0 bases and J lost 6, with 9 bases in between. Looked up from germline, CDR1 is SGHDT and CDR2 is YYEEEE. The CDR3: CASSLGAISEAFF. CDR3 in DNA: TGTGCCAGCAGCTTGGGGGCAATTTCTGAAGCTTTCTTT.

The chain links TRBV7-8 to TRBJ1-1; TRBD1 might be the D (5 bases). Deletions cut 5 bases from V and 7 bases from J, with 17 bases between. CDR1 is SGHVS, CDR2 FQNEAQ, per germline. The CDR3 extends over 14 amino acids. CDR3 residues: CASSLRQGGDEAFF. CDR3 nucleotide sequence: TGTGCCAGCAGCCTAAGGCAGGGCGGGGATGAAGCTTTCTTT.

The rearrangement uses TRBV9 and TRBJ2-1; unclear D gene. Trimming removed 7 bases from V and 0 bases from J, with 8 bases in between. The germline V gene encodes CDR1 SGDLS and CDR2 YYNGEE. This CDR3 has 13 amino acids. The DNA for the CDR3 is TGTGCCAGCGGGCGGAGCTCCTACAATGAGCAGTTCTTC. Amino acid sequence: CASGRSSYNEQFF.

This clone was counted a single time. The J gene is TRBJ1-3, the V gene TRBV30, with no clear D. With 5 bases removed from V and 4 bases from J, the gap between germline ends came to 6 bases. Germline V CDR1 and CDR2: GTSNPN, SVGIG (reference sequence). This CDR3 comprises 11 residues. The CDR3 loop is CAWDPGNTIYF. The CDR3 nucleotides are TGTGCCTGGGACCCCGGAAACACCATATATTTT. The whole variable domain, filled in from reference TRBV30 and TRBJ1-3, reads SQTIHQWPATLVQPVGSPLSLECTVEGTSNPNLYWYRQAAGRGLQLLFYSVGIGQISSEVPQNLSASRPQDRQFILSSKKLLLSDSGFYLCAWDPGNTIYFGEGSWLTVV.

This clone was observed once. The V and J genes are TRBV4-1 and TRBJ2-7, with 7 positions matching TRBD1. Unmatched junction bases numbered 2, after V lost 5 bases and J lost 1 base. CDR1 and CDR2 (germline): MGHRA, YSYEKL. CDR3 size: 13 residues. The CDR3 loop is CASSDRESYEQYF. The CDR3 DNA reads as TGCGCCAGCAGCGACAGGGAATCCTACGAGCAGTACTTC.

The V gene is TRBV6-1, the J gene TRBJ2-3, with TRBD1 identical over 9 bases. J was trimmed by 3 bases and V by 4 bases; bases with no gene match: 8. CDR3 length: 16 residues. Per the germline V gene, CDR1 is MNHNS and CDR2 is SASEGT. As DNA, the CDR3 is TGTGCCAGCAGTGGCAGGACAGGGGCCATGACAGATACGCAGTATTTT. Its translation: CASSGRTGAMTDTQYF.

Points on this clone: The same CDR3 arises from other DNA sequences in this sample as well. The rearrangement joins TRBV11-2 to TRBJ2-7; possibly TRBD2 for D (5 bases). This CDR3 has 14 residues. Germline CDR1 reads SGHAT; CDR2 reads FQNNGV. Trimming removed 0 bases from V and 0 bases from J, with 6 bases in between. CDR3 sequence: CASSLDGSSYEQYF. The CDR3 region has the DNA TGTGCCAGCAGCTTAGATGGGAGCTCCTACGAGCAGTACTTC.

The V gene is TRBV5-8, the J gene TRBJ1-5, with 8 bases that match TRBD1. Unmatched junction bases numbered 4, after V lost 3 bases and J lost 5 bases. The CDR3 is 14 amino acids. Germline CDR1 is SGHTS and CDR2 is YDEGEE. The CDR3 nucleotides are TGTGCCAGCAGCTGGGGACAGGAAGATCAGCCCCAGCATTTT. Amino acid sequence: CASSWGQEDQPQHF.

The chain joins TRBV5-1 to TRBJ2-1, with 12 bases fitting TRBD2. Germline V CDR1 and CDR2: SGHRS, YFSETQ. The CDR3 contains 19 residues. With V trimmed by 0 bases and J by 1 base, 8 bases remained unmatched. Written as DNA, the CDR3 is TGCGCCAGCAGCTTGGGAGGGACTAGCGGGTGGGTATCCTACAATGAGCAGTTCTTC. Translating it yields CASSLGGTSGWVSYNEQFF.

This sequence joins TRBV19 and TRBJ2-7; D may correspond to TRBD1 or TRBD2 (5 bases each). The germline V and J ends were trimmed by 4 bases and 2 bases, with 15 bases remaining between them. CDR1 and CDR2 (germline): LNHDA, SQIVND (reference sequence). The CDR3 spans 15 residues. CDR3 DNA sequence: TGTGCCAGTAGTAACCCCGGGACGGTGACCTACGAGCAGTACTTC. Translating it yields CASSNPGTVTYEQYF. The full variable domain, with the rest looked up from reference TRBV19 and TRBJ2-7, is DGGITQSPKYLFRKEGQNVTLSCEQNLNHDAMYWYRQDPGQGLRLIYYSQIVNDFQKGDIAEGYSVSREKKESFPLTVTSAQKNPTAFYLCASSNPGTVTYEQYFGPGTRLTVT.

The chain links TRBV19 to TRBJ2-1; tentative D call: TRBD2 (6 bases). Germline values: CDR1 LNHDA, CDR2 SQIVND (reference sequence). V was trimmed by 3 bases and J by 8 bases, leaving 11 bases between them. This CDR3 comprises 13 residues. As DNA, the CDR3 is TGTGCCAGTAGTATTACTAGCTGGTATGAGCAGTTCTTC. It is translated as CASSITSWYEQFF.